The clone carrying this TCR beta chain is medium-sized in the sample. Antigen: not known. Amplification of TCR beta used genomic DNA extracted from peripheral blood. The entry originates in a study of T cell repertoires in aging, cancer and after chemotherapy. Across the study: Donors were grouped into six age bands spanning 30 or younger through 70 or older. Approximately 8 million TCR reads were in the whole dataset.

Findings and caveats of the study: Median generation probability rose over the chemotherapy interval in each cancer cohort, suggesting rebound thymic output. Age-matched healthy donors had significantly more diverse, less clonal blood TCR repertoires than untreated cancer patients.

Multiplex touch-down PCR with TRB-A/B primers amplified rearranged V-D-J TRB sequences. TCRdb recomputed calls from the multiplex PCR reads with MiXCR, one row per CDR3 protein. The data hold roughly 5,700 distinct CDR3 sequences, with roughly 26% observed a single time. This clonotype was sampled from a human donor with a solid tumor. Sequenced sample: blood.

The CDR3 bases are TGTGCCAGCAGCTGGAAGAGCTCCTATAATTCACCCCTCCACTTT. It encodes CASSWKSSYNSPLHF. The chain is built from TRBV11-1 and TRBJ1-6; no reliable D call. CDR1 SGHAT and CDR2 FQDESV come from the germline V gene (reference sequence). Trimming took 4 bases from V and 0 from J, leaving 7 bases between them. The CDR3 spans 15 residues. The full variable domain, with the rest looked up from reference TRBV11-1 and TRBJ1-6, is EAEVAQSPRYKITEKSQAVAFWCDPISGHATLYWYRQILGQGPELLVQFQDESVVDDSQLPKDRFSAERLKGVDSTLKIQPAELGDSAMYLCASSWKSSYNSPLHFGNGTRLTVT.